The text below deals with one TCR beta chain. Its specificity is unknown. Measured with immunoSEQ multiplex PCR; TCRdb has only the in-frame clones, and not every one. The sample records tens of thousands of clones, around 80% being singletons. This entry is derived from a study of OX40 agonist ivuxolimab in advanced cancers. Whole-study context: Subjects had a mean age of roughly 60 years, with a range of about 23 to 79; just over 80% were male. In three patients, partial responses were observed, one with hepatocellular carcinoma and two with cutaneous melanoma.

Study-wide points: The 0.1-3.0 mg/kg partial responders had among the lowest clonal expansion. CD8+ T cells showed, on average, more clonal expansion than CD4+ cells.

This CDR3 spans 13 amino acids. Germline CDR1 is MNHNS and CDR2 is SASEGT. Trimming removed 9 bases from V and 7 bases from J, with 15 bases in between. The source material was CD4+ or CD8+ T cells sorted from blood, sampled in a trial of the OX40 agonist ivuxolimab. The TCR originated in an adult with an advanced solid tumor such as melanoma, head and neck, liver or kidney cancer. The V gene is TRBV6-1, the J gene TRBJ1-4; possible D gene TRBD1, 5 bases. CDR3 loop: CASAGQGGEKLFF. The CDR3 DNA sequence: TGTGCCAGTGCGGGCCAGGGAGGTGAAAAACTGTTTTTT.